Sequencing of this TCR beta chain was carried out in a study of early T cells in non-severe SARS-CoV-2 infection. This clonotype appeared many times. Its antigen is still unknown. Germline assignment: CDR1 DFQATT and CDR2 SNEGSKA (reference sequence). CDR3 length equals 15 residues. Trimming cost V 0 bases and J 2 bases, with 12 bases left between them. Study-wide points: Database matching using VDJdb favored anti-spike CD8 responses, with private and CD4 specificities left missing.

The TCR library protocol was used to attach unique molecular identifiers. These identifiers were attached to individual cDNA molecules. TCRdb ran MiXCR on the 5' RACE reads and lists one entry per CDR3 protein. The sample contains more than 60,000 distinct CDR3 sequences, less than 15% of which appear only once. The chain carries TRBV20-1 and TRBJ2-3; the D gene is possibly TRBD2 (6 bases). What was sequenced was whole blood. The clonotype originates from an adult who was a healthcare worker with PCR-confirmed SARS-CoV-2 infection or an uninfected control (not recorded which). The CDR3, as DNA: TGCAGTGCTAGAGATCCCCGCGGGGCCACAGATACGCAGTATTTT. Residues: CSARDPRGATDTQYF.